This T cell receptor (beta chain) was identified in a study of cytomegalovirus exposure and HLA in healthy donors. The overall study: A previous analysis identified approximately 110 million unique TCR beta sequences derived from some 170 million T cells. Points from the study as a whole: Later analysis indicated greater clonal expansion among HLA-associated TCR beta chains than among equally common other chains. There were some public TCRs occurring in many donors, but most TCR sequences were rare. In an earlier analysis, most TCR beta V segments were productive about 87% or about 30% of the time.

As regards this clone: As yet, its antigen is unknown.

Germline V gene data show CDR1 as SGHRS and CDR2 as YFSETQ. This CDR3 has 15 residues. PCR primers comprised 60 Vbeta and 13 Jbeta primers. Profiling relied on immunoSEQ multiplex PCR, and the TCRdb table lists in-frame clones only, not all of them. The data hold 50,000 to 55,000 clones, with 45% to 70% observed a single time. The sequence was obtained from a human donor in good health. The genes are TRBV5-1 and TRBJ2-5; 11 bases map to TRBD1. Matching the DNA end better, TRBJ2-7 makes the J call doubtful. The sample comprised PBMCs. CDR3 in amino acids: CASRTQGQGGDEQYF. For the CDR3, the DNA is TGCGCCAGCAGGACTCAGGGACAGGGGGGGGACGAGCAGTACTTC.